A single sample gave rise to the 9 T cell receptor beta chains below, sequenced in a study of T cells in Graves' hyperthyroidism and ophthalmopathy. RNA transcripts were the template for amplifying TCR beta CDR3 regions. The TCR CDR3 was amplified in a first-round RT-PCR using the HTBI primer set. TCRdb reanalysed the multiplex PCR reads using MiXCR and keeps one entry per CDR3 protein. Of approximately 870,000 distinct CDR3 sequences listed, roughly 40% are singletons. Specimen: blood. These receptors all stem from a young man with Graves' hyperthyroidism.

CDR3 nucleotides: TGCAGTACCGGCGGCCCCTATGGCTACACCTTC. As protein: CSTGGPYGYTF. The rearrangement joins TRBV29-1 to TRBJ1-2; D is ambiguous. The CDR3 contains 11 residues. Germline lookup yields CDR1 SQVTM and CDR2 ANQGSEA.

A note on this clonotype: A much larger clone differs by one base, so this may be a read error. The chain joins TRBV29-1 to TRBJ2-7; unclear D gene. The CDR3 length is 11 residues. Germline values: CDR1 SQVTM, CDR2 ANQGSEA. The CDR3 spells CSVDKTYGQYF. Written as DNA, the CDR3 is TGCAGCGTTGACAAGACCTACGGGCAGTACTTC.

This sequence joins TRBV29-1 and TRBJ2-7, with D perhaps matching TRBD1 (6 bases). Germline V gives CDR1 SQVTM, CDR2 ANQGSEA. Trimming pared 6 bases from V and 9 bases from J, leaving 15 bases between. The CDR3 has 11 amino acids. The CDR3 sequence: CSVNYRAVQYF. Written as DNA, the CDR3 is TGCAGCGTGAACTACAGGGCAGTGCAGTACTTC.

This clonotype was observed a few times. This chain links TRBV5-4 with TRBJ1-4; 11 positions match TRBD1. Trimming removed 5 bases from V and 3 bases from J; junction bases left unmatched: 9. The CDR3 contains 17 residues. The germline V gene has CDR1 SGHNT and CDR2 YYREEE (reference sequence). The CDR3 reads CASRHGQGAGSNEKLFF. DNA of the CDR3: TGTGCCAGCAGGCATGGACAGGGGGCGGGATCTAATGAAAAACTGTTTTTT.

The V gene is TRBV11-3, the J gene TRBJ2-5, with TRBD2 as a possible D gene (6 bases). CDR3 length: 16 residues. Germline loops: CDR1 SGHNT, CDR2 YENEEA. With 0 bases removed from V and 2 bases from J, the gap between germline ends came to 13 bases. The CDR3 bases are TGTGCCAGCAGCTTAGAGTGGTTTAGCGGTCAAGAGACCCAGTACTTC. Its protein product is CASSLEWFSGQETQYF. Filled out from reference TRBV11-3 and TRBJ2-5, the complete variable domain reads EAGVVQSPRYKIIEKKQPVAFWCNPISGHNTLYWYLQNLGQGPELLIRYENEEAVDDSQLPKDRFSAERLKGVDSTLKIQPAELGDSAVYLCASSLEWFSGQETQYFGPGTRLLVL.

This clonotype has ten or more counts. This chain links TRBV20-1 with TRBJ1-5, with D unclear. This CDR3 is 13 amino acids long. Germline assignment: CDR1 DFQATT and CDR2 SNEGSKA (reference sequence). Between the trimmed V and J ends, which lost 5 bases and 3 bases, there was a span of 11 bases. DNA of the CDR3: TGCAGTGCTGGAGGGCGGGTCAATCAGCCCCAGCATTTT. Protein sequence: CSAGGRVNQPQHF.

In this sample, this clonotype turned up a few times. The chain employs TRBV7-9 and TRBJ1-5, with TRBD1 matching 8 bases. J gave up 6 bases and V 4 bases, and 8 bases lay outside the gene matches. From germline, CDR1 is SEHNR and CDR2 FQNEAQ (reference sequence). The CDR3 runs to 15 residues. In DNA form, the CDR3 reads TGTGCCAGCAGCTCGGACAGGGTAGGGGCTCAGCCCCAGCATTTT. Translating it yields CASSSDRVGAQPQHF.

As regards this clonotype: Sequence at one end of the junction differs from germline and may be a read error. The rearrangement joins TRBV19 to TRBJ1-1; D is unresolved. Per germline, CDR1 LNHDA and CDR2 SQIVND (reference sequence). The CDR3 runs to 15 residues. CDR3 DNA sequence: TGCGCCAGCAGCCAAGAAGAGGGCCCCTGGACTGAAGCTTTCTTT. Translation: CASSQEEGPWTEAFF.

As regards this clonotype: The germline gene is not matched at one end of the junction; a read error may be the cause. The V and J genes are TRBV10-3 and TRBJ2-6, with a weak D call TRBD1 (5 bases). Germline CDR1 and CDR2: ENHRY and SYGVKD. The CDR3 loop spans 15 amino acids. The CDR3 sequence: CASSGADPGANVLTF. Here the CDR3 DNA reads TGTGCCAGCAGTGGGGCCGACCCTGGGGCCAACGTCCTGACTTTC.